The TCR beta chain described here comes from a study of T cell responses to AZD1222 COVID-19 vaccine (dated by TCRdb to about 2021). Study-level background: TCR sequencing covered over 230 trial participants: approximately 200 given two doses of AZD1222 and about 26 given two doses of MenACWY control vaccine. Trial participants were enrolled by age into subgroups of 18-55, 56-69 and 70-plus years, and around 150, 28 and 57 TCR-sequenced participants, respectively, were included in these subgroups.

What this sample's time point label stands for: about 28 days (+/-7) after the second vaccine dose. AZD1222 recipients whose second dose came at about 4 weeks and those whose second dose came at about 12 weeks were combined into one group, since spike-specific TCR depth and breadth did not differ between the two schedules. Vaccinee samples came from UK trials COV001 and COV002, including a single-blind randomized controlled phase 2/3 trial of AZD1222 (ChAdOx1 nCoV-19) in healthy adults. Trial participant PBMC samples were collected at day 0 and day 28 after the second dose for TCRbeta chain sequencing. Notes on this clone: There is no known antigen for this receptor. Base quality data are lacking; no much larger clone is found one base away.

V sheds 2 bases and J sheds 1 base, leaving 6 bases between their ends. The CDR3 runs 14 residues from the cysteine to the phenylalanine. Just CDR3 DNA is preserved here, 42 bases in frame from base 1. Per the germline V gene, SGHDT is the CDR1 and YYEEEE is the CDR2. The CDR3 regions of human TCRbeta chains were analyzed by immunosequencing. The study's own analysis went as follows. TCRs in the repertoires were compared against a reference library of SARS-CoV-2-specific TCRs that had been generated with the MIRA antigen-specificity platform. Breadth was defined as the fraction of unique TCRs that were SARS-CoV-2-associated, and depth was defined as the fraction of total T cells that were SARS-CoV-2-associated. Using the MIRA data, each spike-specific TCR was assigned both to the spike region to which the TCR was reactive and to a CD4 or CD8 class. Log10-transformed breadth and depth values were compared by one-way ANOVA with Sidak's multiple comparisons tests. TCRdb retrieved this table from immuneACCESS and kept in-frame rearrangements only. Not all clones are present; in checked studies, unresolved V genes account for under half, and no reason is known for the remainder. V, J and clone size are those of that table, while D and trimming were read from the DNA. This sample lists under 25,000 clones; roughly 83% were detected once. The top ten hold approximately 16% of the sample.

Points the paper makes about the study in general: After two AZD1222 doses, both the breadth and the depth of spike-specific TCRs were significantly higher than at day 0 and than in MenACWY recipients. Participants were mostly white British and included more females than males, and it was suggested by the authors that clonal diversity may have been underestimated. Vaccine-associated CD4 TCRs spanned the whole spike protein, with dominant responses in regions 160-218 and 743-854. In the small 56-69-year group, the increase in depth fell short of significance, most likely because of low power. No day 14 peak-response samples were available, so repertoires were characterized only after the peak T cell response. Conclusions about previously exposed vaccinees were limited because only a handful of AZD1222 recipients were SARS-CoV-2 seropositive at baseline. Epitopes outside the regions mutated in the B.1.351 and B.1.1.7 variants were reportedly recognized by nearly half of the unique spike-specific TCRs.

This clonotype originated in an adult who received the AZD1222 COVID-19 vaccine. Material: peripheral blood, obtained 28 days after the second AZD1222 dose. This chain joins TRBV5-6 to TRBJ2-2; no D gene is confidently identified. CDR3 reads: CASSLDMNTGELFF. The nucleotide sequence reads as follows: TGTGCCAGCAGCTTAGACATGAACACCGGGGAGCTGTTTTTT.